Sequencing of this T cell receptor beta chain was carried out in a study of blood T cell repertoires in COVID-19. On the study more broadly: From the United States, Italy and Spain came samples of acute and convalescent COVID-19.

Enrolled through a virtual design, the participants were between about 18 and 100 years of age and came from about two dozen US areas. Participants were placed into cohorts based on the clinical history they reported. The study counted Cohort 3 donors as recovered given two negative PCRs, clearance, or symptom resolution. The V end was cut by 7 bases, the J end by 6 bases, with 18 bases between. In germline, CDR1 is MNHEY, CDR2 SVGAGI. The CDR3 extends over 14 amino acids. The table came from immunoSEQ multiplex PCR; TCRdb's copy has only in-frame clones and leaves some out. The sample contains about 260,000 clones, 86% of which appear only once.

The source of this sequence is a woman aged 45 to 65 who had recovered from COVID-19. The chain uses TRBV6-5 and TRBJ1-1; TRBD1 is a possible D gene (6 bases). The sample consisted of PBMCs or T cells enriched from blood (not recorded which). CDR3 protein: CASTQGMRIPEAFF. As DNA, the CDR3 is TGTGCCAGCACACAGGGCATGCGCATCCCTGAAGCTTTCTTT.